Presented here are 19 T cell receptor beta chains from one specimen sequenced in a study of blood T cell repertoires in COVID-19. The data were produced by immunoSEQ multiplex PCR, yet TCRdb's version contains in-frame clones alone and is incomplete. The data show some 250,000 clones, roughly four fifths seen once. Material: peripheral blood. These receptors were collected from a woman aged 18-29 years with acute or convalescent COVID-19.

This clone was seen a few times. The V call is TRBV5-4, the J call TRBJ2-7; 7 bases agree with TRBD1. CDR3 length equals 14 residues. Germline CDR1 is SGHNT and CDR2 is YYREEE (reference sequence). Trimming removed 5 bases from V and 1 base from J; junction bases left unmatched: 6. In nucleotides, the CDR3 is TGTGCCAGCAGAGCCGGGACAGAATCCTACGAGCAGTACTTC. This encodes CASRAGTESYEQYF. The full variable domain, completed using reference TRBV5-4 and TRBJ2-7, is ETGVTQSPTHLIKTRGQQVTLRCSSQSGHNTVSWYQQALGQGPQFIFQYYREEENGRGNFPPRFSGLQFPNYSSELNVNALELDDSALYLCASRAGTESYEQYFGPGTRLTVT.

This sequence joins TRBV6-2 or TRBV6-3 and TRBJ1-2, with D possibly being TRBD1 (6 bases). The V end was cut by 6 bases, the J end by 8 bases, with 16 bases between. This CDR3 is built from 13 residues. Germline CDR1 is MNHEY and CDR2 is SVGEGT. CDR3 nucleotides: TGTGCCAGCAGCCAAGGACAGACCGGCGGCTACACCTTC. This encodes CASSQGQTGGYTF.

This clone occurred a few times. This chain's CDR3 is CASREPTNYGYTF. CDR3 bases: TGCGCCAGCAGGGAGCCAACGAACTATGGCTACACCTTC. The chain employs TRBV5-1 and TRBJ1-2; no clear D gene. The CDR3 spans 13 residues. CDR1 and CDR2 from the germline V gene are SGHRS and YFSETQ. The V end lost 5 bases, the J end lost 2 bases, and 10 bases lay between the germline ends.

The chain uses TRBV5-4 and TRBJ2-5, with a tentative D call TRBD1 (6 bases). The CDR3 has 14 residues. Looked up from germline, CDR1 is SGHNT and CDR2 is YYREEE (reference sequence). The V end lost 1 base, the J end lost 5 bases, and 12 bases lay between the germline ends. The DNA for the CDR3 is TGTGCCAGCAGCTTGCTGGACAGCCCTGAGACCCAGTACTTC. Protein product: CASSLLDSPETQYF.

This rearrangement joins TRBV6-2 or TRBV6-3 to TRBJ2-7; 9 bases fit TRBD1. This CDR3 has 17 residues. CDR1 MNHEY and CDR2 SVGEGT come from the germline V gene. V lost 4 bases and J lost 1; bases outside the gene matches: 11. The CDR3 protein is CASSSPGQGLRSYEQYF. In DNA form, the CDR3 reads TGTGCCAGCAGTTCGCCGGGACAGGGTTTAAGGTCCTACGAGCAGTACTTC.

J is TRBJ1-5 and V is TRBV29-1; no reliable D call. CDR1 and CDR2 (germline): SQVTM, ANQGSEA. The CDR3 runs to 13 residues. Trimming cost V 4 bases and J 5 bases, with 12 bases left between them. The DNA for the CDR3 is TGCAGCGTTGTTGAAGTCGGGGATCAGCCCCAGCATTTT. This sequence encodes CSVVEVGDQPQHF.

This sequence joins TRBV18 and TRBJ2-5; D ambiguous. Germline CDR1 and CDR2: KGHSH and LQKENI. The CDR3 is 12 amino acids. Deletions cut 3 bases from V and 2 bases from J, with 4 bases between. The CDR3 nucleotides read TGTGCCAGCTCACCGTATCAAGAGACCCAGTACTTC. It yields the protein CASSPYQETQYF.

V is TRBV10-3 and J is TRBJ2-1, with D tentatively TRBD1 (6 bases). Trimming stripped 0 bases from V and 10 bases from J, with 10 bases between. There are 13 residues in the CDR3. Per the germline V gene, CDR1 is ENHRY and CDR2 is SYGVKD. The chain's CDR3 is CAISESNRVEQFF. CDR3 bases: TGTGCCATCAGTGAGTCGAACAGGGTGGAGCAGTTCTTC.

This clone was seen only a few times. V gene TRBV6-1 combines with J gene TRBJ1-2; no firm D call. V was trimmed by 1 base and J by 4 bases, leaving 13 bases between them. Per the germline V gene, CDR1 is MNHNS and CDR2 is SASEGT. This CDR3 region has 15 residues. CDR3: CASSEGRGLGYGYTF. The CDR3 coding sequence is TGTGCCAGCAGTGAAGGGAGAGGTTTAGGCTATGGCTACACCTTC.

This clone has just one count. The CDR3 region is CASSPPTSGNDNEQFF. The CDR3 DNA follows: TGTGCCAGCAGCCCCCCGACTAGCGGGAACGACAATGAGCAGTTCTTC. The J gene is TRBJ2-1, the V gene TRBV3-1 (or the pseudogene TRBV3-2), with 11 bases fitting TRBD2. The CDR3 is 16 residues long. The germline V gene has CDR1 LGHDT and CDR2 YNNKEL (reference sequence). Germline trimming cut 4 bases from V and 5 bases from J; bases unmatched to any gene: 7.

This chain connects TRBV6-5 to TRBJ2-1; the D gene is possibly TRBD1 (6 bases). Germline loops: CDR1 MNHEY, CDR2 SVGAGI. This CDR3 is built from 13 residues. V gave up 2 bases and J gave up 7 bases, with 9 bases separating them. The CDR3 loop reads CASSYGGQNEQFF. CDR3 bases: TGTGCCAGCAGTTACGGCGGACAGAATGAGCAGTTCTTC.

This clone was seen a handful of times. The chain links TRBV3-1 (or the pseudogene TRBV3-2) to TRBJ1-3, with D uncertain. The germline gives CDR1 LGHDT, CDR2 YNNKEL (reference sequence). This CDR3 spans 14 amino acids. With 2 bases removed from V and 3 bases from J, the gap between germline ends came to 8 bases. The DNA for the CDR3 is TGTGCCAGCAGCCAATGGCAGGATGGAAACACCATATATTTT. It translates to CASSQWQDGNTIYF.

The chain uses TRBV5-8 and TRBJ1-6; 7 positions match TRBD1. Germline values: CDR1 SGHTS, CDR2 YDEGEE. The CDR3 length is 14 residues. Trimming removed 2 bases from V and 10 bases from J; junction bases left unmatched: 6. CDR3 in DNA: TGTGCCAGCAGCTTTCAGACAGGGCGGTCACCCCTCCACTTT. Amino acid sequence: CASSFQTGRSPLHF.

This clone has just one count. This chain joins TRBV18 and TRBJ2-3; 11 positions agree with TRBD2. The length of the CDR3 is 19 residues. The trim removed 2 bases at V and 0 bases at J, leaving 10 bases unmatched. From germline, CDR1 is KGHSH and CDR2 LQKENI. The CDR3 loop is CASSPKVSGRALSTDTQYF. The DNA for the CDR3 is TGTGCCAGCTCACCAAAAGTTAGCGGGAGGGCCCTAAGCACAGATACGCAGTATTTT.

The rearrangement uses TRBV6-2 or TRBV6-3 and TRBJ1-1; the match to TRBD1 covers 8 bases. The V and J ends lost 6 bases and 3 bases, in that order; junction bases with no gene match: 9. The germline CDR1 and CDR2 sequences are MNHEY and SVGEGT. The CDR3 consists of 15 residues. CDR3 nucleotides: TGTGCCAGCAGCCCGAGACAGGGGATCCACACTGAAGCTTTCTTT. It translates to CASSPRQGIHTEAFF.

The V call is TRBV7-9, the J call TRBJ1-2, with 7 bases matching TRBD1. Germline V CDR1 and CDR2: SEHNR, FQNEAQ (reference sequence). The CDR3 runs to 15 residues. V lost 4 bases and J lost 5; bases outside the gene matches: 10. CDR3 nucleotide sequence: TGTGCCAGCAGCTGGAAGACAGGGCGCATATATGGCTACACCTTC. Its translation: CASSWKTGRIYGYTF.

The CDR3 here is CASSYMGAREKLFF. In nucleotides, the CDR3 is TGTGCCAGCAGTTACATGGGGGCGAGGGAAAAACTGTTTTTT. The V gene is TRBV6-2 or TRBV6-3, the J gene TRBJ1-4; tentative D call: TRBD1 (6 bases). Trimming removed 2 bases from V and 8 bases from J, with 12 bases in between. This CDR3 has 14 residues. Germline-derived CDR1 and CDR2 are MNHEY and SVGEGT.

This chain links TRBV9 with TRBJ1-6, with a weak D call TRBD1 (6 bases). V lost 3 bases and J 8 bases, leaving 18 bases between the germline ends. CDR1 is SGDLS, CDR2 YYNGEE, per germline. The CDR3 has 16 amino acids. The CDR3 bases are TGTGCCAGCAGCGACTCGGGACAATCGGCGGATTCACCCCTCCACTTT. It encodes CASSDSGQSADSPLHF.

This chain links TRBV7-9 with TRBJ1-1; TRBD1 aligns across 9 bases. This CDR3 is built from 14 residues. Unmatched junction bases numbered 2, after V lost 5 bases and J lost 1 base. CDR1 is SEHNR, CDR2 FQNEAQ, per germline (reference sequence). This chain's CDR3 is CASSRTGANTEAFF. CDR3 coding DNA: TGTGCCAGCAGCCGGACAGGGGCGAACACTGAAGCTTTCTTT.